This paragraph covers one TCR beta chain sequence. The target antigen is unknown. These data are taken from a study of shared clonotypes between healthy human individuals. On the study more broadly: The donor pool was made up of two women and three men aged 18 to 49.

Study findings and constraints: A handful of donors showed sharing of approximately 5% of naive CD4 clonotypes.

Deep-level running was used for the assay. Researchers divided each subset's genomic DNA evenly across several immunoSEQ plates. Profiling relied on immunoSEQ multiplex PCR, and the TCRdb table lists in-frame clones only, not all of them. The sample yields fewer than 1.8 million clones, around 98.5% seen once. The CDR3 covers 17 residues. V was clipped by 4 bases and J by 7 bases; unmatched bases: 9. Germline V gene data show CDR1 as ENHRY and CDR2 as SYGVKD. The chain combines TRBV10-3 with TRBJ2-5; 16 bases line up with TRBD2. The receptor was derived from a man aged 25-40 years in good health. What was sequenced was naive CD4+ T cells sorted from blood. Subset denoted: CD45RA+ positively selected. The CDR3 loop reads CAISGPGLAGGRRTQYF. CDR3 DNA sequence: TGTGCCATCAGTGGACCGGGACTAGCGGGAGGGCGGCGGACCCAGTACTTC.